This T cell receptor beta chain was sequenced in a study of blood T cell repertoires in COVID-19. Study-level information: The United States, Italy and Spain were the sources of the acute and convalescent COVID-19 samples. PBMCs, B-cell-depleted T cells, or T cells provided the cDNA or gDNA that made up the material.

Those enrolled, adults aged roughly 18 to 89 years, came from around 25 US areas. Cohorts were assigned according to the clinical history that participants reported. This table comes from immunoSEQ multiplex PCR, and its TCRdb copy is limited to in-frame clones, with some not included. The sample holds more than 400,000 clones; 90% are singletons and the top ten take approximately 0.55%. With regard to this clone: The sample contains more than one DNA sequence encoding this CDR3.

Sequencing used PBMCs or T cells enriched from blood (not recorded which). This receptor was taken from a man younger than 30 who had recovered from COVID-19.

As DNA, the CDR3 is TGTGCCAGCTCATGGGGAGACTATGGCTACACCTTC. It codes for CASSWGDYGYTF. This chain uses TRBV18 with TRBJ1-2; D unclear. Trimming removed 5 bases at V and 3 bases at J, with 7 bases between. The length of the CDR3 is 12 residues. Germline V gene sequence: CDR1 KGHSH, CDR2 LQKENI.